The clone carrying this T cell receptor beta chain was detected ten times or more. The sample belongs to a study of Graves' ophthalmopathy and Graves' hyperthyroidism. Trimming left V 8 bases short and J 0 bases short, with 16 bases between. Germline loops: CDR1 LNHDA, CDR2 SQIVND (reference sequence). The CDR3 has 15 amino acids. The source of the PBMCs was more than 9.5 ml of fresh peripheral blood. RNA transcripts provided the template for amplifying TCR beta CDR3 regions. Following a first-round RT-PCR that used HTBI primers, a second-round multiplex PCR was carried out. TCRdb re-called the multiplex PCR reads through MiXCR, storing one row per CDR3 protein. This sample has 350,000 or so distinct CDR3 sequences, with roughly a sixth found just once.

The gene calls are TRBV19 and TRBJ1-1, with D possibly being TRBD1 (5 bases). Input material: peripheral blood. The TCR originated in an adult man with Graves' ophthalmopathy. CDR3 region: CASAALGVLNTEAFF. The DNA for the CDR3 is TGTGCCAGTGCCGCTTTGGGGGTTTTGAACACTGAAGCTTTCTTT. The complete variable domain, with remaining parts taken from reference TRBV19 and TRBJ1-1, reads DGGITQSPKYLFRKEGQNVTLSCEQNLNHDAMYWYRQDPGQGLRLIYYSQIVNDFQKGDIAEGYSVSREKKESFPLTVTSAQKNPTAFYLCASAALGVLNTEAFFGQGTRLTVV.